This TCR beta chain was profiled in a study of blood T cell repertoires in COVID-19. Study-level background: Acute-phase and convalescent COVID-19 samples originated in the United States, Italy and Spain. PBMCs, B-cell-depleted T cells, or T cells were the source of the cDNA or gDNA that made up the material.

This clone was recorded only once. Original processing notes: Amplification from reference gene primers served as the basis for estimated nucleated cell counts. Sequenced by immunoSEQ multiplex PCR; TCRdb stores in-frame clones only, minus some. D and trimming were read from the DNA, whereas the V and J calls and clone size are those reported in that table. Here the sample spans 140,000 or so clones, 75% to 85% being singletons. V lost 4 bases, J lost 0 bases, and 9 bases stayed unmatched. This CDR3 comprises 16 residues. Germline CDR1 and CDR2: SGHRS and YFSETQ. The sample comprised peripheral blood. This clonotype was sampled from a man aged 50-59 years with acute or convalescent COVID-19. The V call is TRBV5-1, the J call TRBJ1-2; TRBD1 agrees at 7 bases. The CDR3, as DNA: TGCGCCAGCAGCCTGGTCGGGACAGACCCTAACTATGGCTACACCTTC. This translates into CASSLVGTDPNYGYTF. Combining the CDR3 with reference TRBV5-1 and TRBJ1-2 gives the whole variable domain KAGVTQTPRYLIKTRGQQVTLSCSPISGHRSVSWYQQTPGQGLQFLFEYFSETQRNKGNFPGRFSGRQFSNSRSEMNVSTLELGDSALYLCASSLVGTDPNYGYTFGSGTRLTVV.